This is a list of T cell receptor beta chains from one sample in a study of blood T cell repertoires in COVID-19. Only in-frame clones appear in the TCRdb table, and some are missing; sequencing was by immunoSEQ multiplex PCR. This sample yields some 330,000 clones, of which about 89% are seen a single time; approximately 1.9% belongs to the top ten. Specimen: PBMCs or T cells enriched from blood (not recorded which). The receptor source for this set is a man aged 35 to 55 in a cohort exposed to, infected with or recovered from COVID-19 (not recorded which). The conserved cysteine and the conserved F or W are not part of the CDR3 here. The D gene is left open where the match is weak.

CDR3 protein: ASNPSGSQTQY
V gene: TRBV19
J gene: TRBJ2-5
D gene: TRBD2

CDR3 protein: ASSAQLAGYTDTQY
V gene: TRBV9
J gene: TRBJ2-3
D gene: TRBD2

CDR3 protein: ATSRDRQVNNEQF
V gene: TRBV15
J gene: TRBJ2-1
D gene: NA

CDR3 protein: AISESGAGKNYGYT
V gene: TRBV10-3
J gene: TRBJ1-2
D gene: NA

CDR3 protein: ASSQDSKNTEAF
V gene: TRBV4-2
J gene: TRBJ1-1
D gene: NA

CDR3 protein: ASSRPTSGKVHEQY
V gene: TRBV2
J gene: TRBJ2-7
D gene: TRBD2

CDR3 protein: ASSLAPPDRVEKLF
V gene: TRBV5-1
J gene: TRBJ1-4
D gene: TRBD1

CDR3 protein: ASSPTTGSYEQY
V gene: TRBV19
J gene: TRBJ2-7
D gene: NA

CDR3 protein: ASSSPGSGSVSGANVLT
V gene: TRBV7-2
J gene: TRBJ2-6
D gene: TRBD2

CDR3 protein: ASSLTGSYGYT
V gene: TRBV5-6
J gene: TRBJ1-2
D gene: NA

CDR3 protein: ASSPLEDTRRNEQF
V gene: TRBV18
J gene: TRBJ2-1
D gene: NA

CDR3 protein: ASSLEVSGTVKARGTEAF
V gene: TRBV11-2
J gene: TRBJ1-1
D gene: TRBD1

CDR3 protein: ASSMRGGIDEKLF
V gene: TRBV7-9
J gene: TRBJ1-4
D gene: NA

CDR3 protein: ASSLGLINQPQH
V gene: TRBV6-5
J gene: TRBJ1-5
D gene: NA

CDR3 protein: ASSASGSADTQY
V gene: TRBV5-1
J gene: TRBJ2-3
D gene: TRBD2

CDR3 protein: ASTFRAGANQPQH
V gene: TRBV7-2
J gene: TRBJ1-5
D gene: NA

CDR3 protein: AISEREVNEKLF
V gene: TRBV10-3
J gene: TRBJ1-4
D gene: NA

CDR3 protein: ASSQSSLSGDAGGYGYT
V gene: TRBV4-1
J gene: TRBJ1-2
D gene: NA

CDR3 protein: ASSDTYEQY
V gene: TRBV28
J gene: TRBJ2-7
D gene: NA

CDR3 protein: ASSFQGANSPLH
V gene: TRBV11-2
J gene: TRBJ1-6
D gene: TRBD1

CDR3 protein: ASSLVSGLEETQY
V gene: TRBV11-2
J gene: TRBJ2-5
D gene: TRBD2

CDR3 protein: ASSSWTSGFSYEQY
V gene: TRBV7-2
J gene: TRBJ2-7
D gene: TRBD2

CDR3 protein: ASSPRGAVGPYEQY
V gene: TRBV7-8
J gene: TRBJ2-7
D gene: NA

CDR3 protein: ASSLVSGGNTEAF
V gene: TRBV7-9
J gene: TRBJ1-1
D gene: TRBD1

CDR3 protein: SASTGTGGARGEQF
V gene: TRBV29-1
J gene: TRBJ2-1
D gene: TRBD1

CDR3 protein: ASGGQGNQPQH
V gene: TRBV19
J gene: TRBJ1-5
D gene: TRBD1

CDR3 protein: ASCGQINTGELF
V gene: TRBV19
J gene: TRBJ2-2
D gene: NA

CDR3 protein: ASSPDRVNEKLF
V gene: TRBV7-2
J gene: TRBJ1-4
D gene: TRBD1

CDR3 protein: ASSFRLNEKLF
V gene: TRBV28
J gene: TRBJ1-4
D gene: NA

CDR3 protein: ASSVTGDSPLH
V gene: TRBV5-6
J gene: TRBJ1-6
D gene: NA

CDR3 protein: ASTRTGGNQPQH
V gene: TRBV19
J gene: TRBJ1-5
D gene: TRBD1

CDR3 protein: ASSRGTSGSGAKNIQY
V gene: TRBV5-4
J gene: TRBJ2-4
D gene: TRBD2

CDR3 protein: ASSLSGSSYNEQF
V gene: TRBV11-3
J gene: TRBJ2-1
D gene: TRBD2

CDR3 protein: ASSSTGLAGVEQF
V gene: TRBV7-9
J gene: TRBJ2-1
D gene: TRBD2

CDR3 protein: AISVVSSYNEQF
V gene: TRBV10-3
J gene: TRBJ2-1
D gene: NA

CDR3 protein: ASSSSGQETQY
V gene: TRBV2
J gene: TRBJ2-5
D gene: TRBD2

CDR3 protein: AWSLSGPFTDTQY
V gene: TRBV30
J gene: TRBJ2-3
D gene: NA

CDR3 protein: ASSLEGLLYEQY
V gene: TRBV11-2
J gene: TRBJ2-7
D gene: NA

CDR3 protein: ASSPGQGATGELF
V gene: TRBV3-1/TRBV3-2
J gene: TRBJ2-2
D gene: TRBD1

CDR3 protein: ASSVQGVDEKLF
V gene: TRBV7-9
J gene: TRBJ1-4
D gene: TRBD1

CDR3 protein: ASSLEPQSQANPPHNEQF
V gene: TRBV7-7
J gene: TRBJ2-1
D gene: NA

CDR3 protein: ASSLTPSGMGSYEQY
V gene: TRBV27
J gene: TRBJ2-7
D gene: NA

CDR3 protein: ASRKGQNNEKLF
V gene: TRBV3-1/TRBV3-2
J gene: TRBJ1-4
D gene: TRBD1

CDR3 protein: ASGFGGSETQY
V gene: TRBV12-5
J gene: TRBJ2-5
D gene: NA